This TCR beta chain was identified in a study of T-cell memory formation after mild COVID-19 (dated by TCRdb to 2020 to 2023). Broadly, across the study: TCR sequence clusters from the two donors were found to be largely donor specific. The cohort was made up of two young adult volunteers, one female and one male, who were previously healthy. In a couple of donors, T-cell clones that expanded and contracted after mild COVID-19 were followed by sequencing TCRalpha and TCRbeta repertoires longitudinally.

CDR1 and CDR2 (SGHAT, FQNNGV) derive from the germline V gene. The cysteine opens and the phenylalanine closes a CDR3 of 15 amino acids. Only the CDR3 part of the read is kept: 45 bases, read in frame from the first base. The germline V end is reduced by 8 bases and the J end by 4 bases; junction bases left unmatched: 10. Sequencing was performed on an Illumina NovaSeq 6000. TCRalpha and TCRbeta cDNA libraries were constructed by 5'RACE with constant-segment primers, with sample barcodes and unique molecular identifiers being introduced. RNA was extracted from every sample with Trizol reagent. The libraries were amplified in two PCR steps, and the second step added a second sample barcode and Illumina TruSeq adapters. Sequencing of the libraries was done on an Illumina NovaSeq, producing 2 x 150 bp paired-end reads. The source study handled its data this way. With migec v1.2.7, reads were demultiplexed and then collapsed into UMI-guided consensus sequences. Using mixcr v2.1.11, UMI consensuses were aligned to TRA and TRB V and J templates and then assembled into clonotypes. A clonotype was counted as expanded or contracted only when both edgeR and NoisET called the clonotype significant, with the noise models trained on biological replicates. edgeR calls used a false discovery rate-adjusted p below 0.01 and a log2 fold-change threshold of 1. As an exploratory analysis of dynamics, PCA with hierarchical clustering was applied to max-normalized trajectories of the 1000 most abundant clonotypes. The CD4 or CD8 phenotype of responding clones was assigned using the separately sequenced CD4+ and CD8+ repertoires. TCRdb trimmed the raw reads at Q25, called clones with MiXCR and kept productive beta chains. Each CDR3 protein gets just one entry, which takes the most common genes and DNA from the rows behind it. TCRdb assigned the V and J calls; the authors' analysis was not used. This sample lists about 260,000 distinct CDR3 sequences; 7% to 10% were detected once. 22% of the sample comes from the top ten.

With regard to this clonotype: Its specific antigen is unknown. One base away there is no much larger clone; base qualities are not given.

What the study reported, not specific to this receptor: The study included only a couple of mild cases, and larger cohorts that include severe cases with pre-infection samples were judged to be necessary. Contracting CD4+ clones were found mainly in CM and EM memory subsets, while CD8+ clones were enriched in EMRA. Balanced CD4/CD8 phenotypes were observed for clones contracting from day 15 to 85, whereas a bias towards CD4+ was observed for a second wave of clones expanding from day 15 to 37. The second-wave clones that peaked on day 37 were not confirmed to be SARS-CoV-2 specific. Some responding clones were detected in pre-infection memory, suggesting pre-existing cross-reactive memory T cells joined the SARS-CoV-2 response.

Ficoll-Paque density gradient centrifugation was the method used to isolate PBMCs. This chain is built from TRBV11-2 and TRBJ2-5, with 10 bases aligning to TRBD2. The sequence was obtained from a man younger than 35 who had mild COVID-19 (a few samples of this study predate the infection). The sample titles of this study are shuffled in the database, so cell type and time point are left out; the donor was told from shared clones. Source material: PBMCs or a T cell subset sorted from them (not recorded which). The CDR3 amino acid sequence is: CASGRAGGPVETQYF. The base sequence is TGTGCCAGCGGTCGAGCGGGGGGGCCAGTAGAGACCCAGTACTTC. Here the CDR3 is joined to the reference TRBV11-2 and TRBJ2-5 genes, and the full variable domain is: EAGVAQSPRYKIIEKRQSVAFWCNPISGHATLYWYQQILGQGPKLLIQFQNNGVVDDSQLPKDRFSAERLKGVDSTLKIQPAKLEDSAVYLCASGRAGGPVETQYFGPGTRLLVL.